What follows are 16 T cell receptor beta chains derived from one specimen sequenced in a study of blood T cell repertoires in COVID-19. The repertoire was sequenced with immunoSEQ multiplex PCR; TCRdb's copy has only in-frame clones and lacks some. The sample consists of 200,000 to 300,000 clones, 83% of them appearing once. Specimen: PBMCs or T cells enriched from blood (not recorded which). The receptors shown here come from a middle-aged woman who had been exposed to COVID-19.

The rearrangement joins TRBV29-1 to TRBJ2-7; D unclear. CDR3 length: 13 residues. Trimming took 4 bases from V and 7 from J, leaving 17 bases between them. CDR1 is SQVTM, CDR2 ANQGSEA, per germline. CDR3 region: CSVGPDTKAEQYF. The CDR3 DNA is TGCAGCGTTGGCCCCGACACGAAGGCGGAGCAGTACTTC.

The chain has TRBV5-5 and TRBJ2-5, with D possibly matching TRBD1 (5 bases). Trimming removed 3 bases from V and 1 base from J, with 10 bases in between. The CDR3 totals 14 residues. CDR1 and CDR2 (germline): SGHKS, YYEKEE (reference sequence). CDR3 nucleotide sequence: TGTGCCAGCAGCTCCTCGACAGTCCAAGAGACCCAGTACTTC. Its protein is CASSSSTVQETQYF.

The gene calls are TRBV5-1 and TRBJ2-5, with 7 bases that match TRBD1. CDR1 is SGHRS, CDR2 YFSETQ, per germline. With 1 base clipped from V and 2 bases from J, the junction kept 2 bases outside the gene matches. This CDR3 region has 14 residues. CDR3 coding DNA: TGCGCCAGCAGCTTGATACAGGGGCAAGAGACCCAGTACTTC. This codes for CASSLIQGQETQYF.

V and J are TRBV5-4 and TRBJ2-2; TRBD2 agrees at 9 bases. Germline loops: CDR1 SGHNT, CDR2 YYREEE (reference sequence). The CDR3 consists of 17 residues. After removal of 6 bases from V and 4 bases from J, the junction contained 13 bases not matched to a gene. The DNA of the CDR3 is TGTGCCAGCATCCCAGGGAAGGTAGCGGGGGCCACCGGGGAGCTGTTTTTT. Encoded protein: CASIPGKVAGATGELFF.

This CDR3 reads CASSPLLGQGGELFF. The DNA of the CDR3 is TGTGCCAGCAGCCCCCTCTTGGGGCAAGGCGGGGAGCTGTTTTTT. The chain is built from TRBV9 and TRBJ2-2; TRBD1 is a possible D gene (5 bases). CDR1 SGDLS and CDR2 YYNGEE come from the germline V gene. Trimming removed 4 bases at V and 7 bases at J, with 17 bases between. The CDR3 is 15 amino acids.

This clone was counted ten times or more. The chain joins TRBV3-1 (or the pseudogene TRBV3-2) to TRBJ1-1; the match to TRBD1 covers 10 bases. V dropped 10 bases and J dropped 4; count of bases not matched to a gene: 15. The CDR3 length is 16 residues. Germline lookup yields CDR1 LGHDT and CDR2 YNNKEL (reference sequence). The CDR3 loop reads CATEGRDRGRGTEAFF. CDR3 sequence (DNA): TGTGCCACTGAGGGACGGGACAGGGGACGGGGCACTGAAGCTTTCTTT.

The rearrangement joins TRBV29-1 to TRBJ1-4; the match to TRBD1 covers 9 bases. Trimming at V came to 7 bases and at J to 5 bases, leaving 5 bases not matched to a gene. The CDR3 is 13 amino acids. The germline V gene encodes CDR1 SQVTM and CDR2 ANQGSEA. This chain's CDR3 is CSARTGVNEKLFF. The CDR3 nucleotides are TGCAGCGCCCGGACAGGGGTCAATGAAAAACTGTTTTTT.

This clone was seen only once. The chain has TRBV4-1 and TRBJ1-4, with 8 bases lining up with TRBD1. Trimming at V came to 0 bases and at J to 8 bases, leaving 11 bases not matched to a gene. The germline V gene encodes CDR1 MGHRA and CDR2 YSYEKL. The CDR3 has 17 residues. As DNA, the CDR3 is TGCGCCAGCAGCCAAGATCAGGCGGCAGGGGGCAGGGAAAAACTGTTTTTT. Translating it yields CASSQDQAAGGREKLFF.

The rearrangement uses TRBV7-2 and TRBJ2-1, with D perhaps matching TRBD2 (6 bases). Germline values: CDR1 SGHTA, CDR2 FQGNSA. The CDR3 loop spans 15 amino acids. V dropped 5 bases and J dropped 2 bases, with 13 bases sitting between them. CDR3: CASSTIGGAYNEQFF. CDR3 DNA sequence: TGTGCCAGCAGCACTATTGGAGGGGCCTACAATGAGCAGTTCTTC.

The chain uses TRBV7-9 and TRBJ1-1, with 8 bases matching TRBD1. The CDR3 is 17 residues long. Germline V lookup: CDR1 SEHNR, CDR2 FQNEAQ (reference sequence). Losses at the gene ends were 1 base for V and 5 bases for J; bases not matched to a gene: 12. The CDR3 here is CASSLGIGRTGRTEAFF. The CDR3 bases are TGTGCCAGCAGCTTAGGTATAGGCCGGACAGGGAGAACTGAAGCTTTCTTT.

The chain joins TRBV28 to TRBJ1-1; a possible D gene is TRBD1 (6 bases). Trimming took 6 bases from V and 6 from J, leaving 20 bases between them. The CDR3 sequence is 15 residues long. Looked up from germline, CDR1 is MDHEN and CDR2 is SYDVKM. CDR3 nucleotides: TGTGCCAGCAGCCCACGAAGGGGGATATTGGCTGAAGCTTTCTTT. It yields the protein CASSPRRGILAEAFF.

This chain joins TRBV18 and TRBJ1-6, with D unclear. CDR1 is KGHSH, CDR2 LQKENI, per germline. Trimming left V 6 bases short and J 0 bases short, with 12 bases between. The CDR3 has 16 amino acids. The CDR3: CASSPQQSSYNSPLHF. The CDR3 DNA follows: TGTGCCAGCTCCCCTCAACAGAGCTCCTATAATTCACCCCTCCACTTT.

The V gene is TRBV4-3, the J gene TRBJ1-4; TRBD1 matches 9 bases. The J segment lost 13 bases and the V segment lost 1 base, leaving 7 bases of the junction unmatched. This CDR3 region has 14 residues. The germline gives CDR1 LGHNA, CDR2 YSLEER. In DNA form, the CDR3 reads TGCGCCAGCAGCCAAGGGACAGGGGTGGGGGGACTGTTTTTT. This encodes CASSQGTGVGGLFF.

The chain combines TRBV25-1 with TRBJ2-3, with D perhaps matching TRBD1 (5 bases). The CDR3 sequence is 16 residues long. V was cut by 1 base and J by 0 bases, with 11 bases left in between. Germline assignment: CDR1 MGHDK and CDR2 SYGVNS. The CDR3 protein is CASSESRGGSTDTQYF. In DNA, the CDR3 is TGTGCCAGCAGTGAATCTAGGGGTGGGAGCACAGATACGCAGTATTTT.

J is TRBJ2-3 and V is TRBV7-3; TRBD1 is a possible D gene (7 bases). This CDR3 comprises 17 residues. The V end was cut by 1 base, the J end by 7 bases, with 21 bases between. Germline V gene lookup returns CDR1 SGHTA and CDR2 FQGTGA. CDR3 amino acids: CASSLNPGGQGYNTQYF. Written as DNA, the CDR3 is TGTGCCAGCAGCTTAAACCCAGGGGGGCAGGGGTACAATACGCAGTATTTT.

In its sample, this clone was seen once. V usage is TRBV3-1 (or the pseudogene TRBV3-2) and J usage is TRBJ1-1; D is ambiguous. This CDR3 contains 15 residues. V was cut by 2 bases and J by 4 bases, with 14 bases left in between. Germline loops: CDR1 LGHDT, CDR2 YNNKEL (reference sequence). CDR3 sequence reads: CASSQRPTTGTEAFF. Here the CDR3 DNA reads TGTGCCAGCAGCCAACGCCCCACCACGGGCACTGAAGCTTTCTTT.